The clone carrying this T cell receptor beta chain was seen only once. The data were taken from a study of blood T cell repertoires in COVID-19. About the study: Nucleic acid was either cDNA or gDNA, and it came from T cells, B-cell-depleted T cells, or PBMCs.

The CDR3 runs to 14 residues. V was cut by 1 base and J by 6 bases, with 12 bases left in between. The germline gives CDR1 LGHDT, CDR2 YNNKEL (reference sequence). In the study's own analysis: It was from reference gene primer amplification that nucleated cell counts were estimated. Using immunoSEQ multiplex PCR, the repertoire was profiled, and TCRdb retains in-frame clones only, with some absent. Clone size and V and J calls were adopted from that table, with D and trimming inferred from the DNA. The table shows approximately 140,000 clones, with around 90% occurring only once. This chain links TRBV3-1 (or the pseudogene TRBV3-2) with TRBJ1-2; D perhaps matches TRBD1 (5 bases). Sequencing used peripheral blood. The receptor was derived from a woman aged 55-69 years with active or convalescent COVID-19. The CDR3 DNA reads as TGTGCCAGCAGCCAAGCGGGGGAATCCCATGGCTACACCTTC. This gives the protein CASSQAGESHGYTF.